Sequencing of this T cell receptor (beta chain) was carried out in a study of T cells in Graves' hyperthyroidism and ophthalmopathy. Study-wide background: Peripheral blood was drawn at first diagnosis, prior to all treatment. Findings and caveats of the study: A model of 13 V-J features distinguished ophthalmopathy from stable hyperthyroidism.

TCR beta CDR3 region amplification was performed from RNA transcripts. TCR CDR3 underwent first-round RT-PCR with the HTBI primer set. Each CDR3 protein is one row after TCRdb ran MiXCR on the multiplex PCR reads. The sample lists around 250,000 distinct CDR3 sequences, almost 25% occurring once. This CDR3 is built from 13 residues. Germline lookup yields CDR1 MNHNS and CDR2 SASEGT. Between the trimmed V and J ends, which lost 6 bases and 6 bases, there was a span of 14 bases. Concerning this clonotype: Its antigen remains unidentified.

Reasons for excluding patients were uncontrolled infection, other autoimmune disease, pregnancy or lactation. This TCR came from a middle-aged woman with Graves' ophthalmopathy. Sequenced material: blood. The chain carries TRBV6-1 and TRBJ1-1, with a weak D call TRBD1 (5 bases). CDR3 nucleotides: TGTGCCAGCAGCGGGCCAGGGTCCCCTGAAGCTTTCTTT. It encodes CASSGPGSPEAFF.